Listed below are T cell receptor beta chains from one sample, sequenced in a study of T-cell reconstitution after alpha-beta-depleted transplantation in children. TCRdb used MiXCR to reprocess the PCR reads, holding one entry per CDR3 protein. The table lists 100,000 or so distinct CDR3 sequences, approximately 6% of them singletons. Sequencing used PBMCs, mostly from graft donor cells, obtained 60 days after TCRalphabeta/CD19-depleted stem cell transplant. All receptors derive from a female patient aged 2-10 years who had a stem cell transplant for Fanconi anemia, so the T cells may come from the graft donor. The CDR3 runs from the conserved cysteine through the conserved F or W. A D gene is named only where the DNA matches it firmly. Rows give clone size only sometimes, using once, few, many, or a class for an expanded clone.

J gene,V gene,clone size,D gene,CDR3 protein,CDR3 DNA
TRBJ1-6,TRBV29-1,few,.,CSVSDGGAASPLHF,TGCAGCGTTTCGGATGGGGGGGCGGCATCACCCCTCCACTTT
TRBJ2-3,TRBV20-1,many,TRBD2,CSADLLAGVPDTQYF,TGCAGTGCTGATTTGCTAGCGGGAGTACCAGATACGCAGTATTTT
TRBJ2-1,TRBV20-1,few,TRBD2,CSASPRAGGLGNEQFF,TGCAGTGCTAGTCCTCGTGCCGGGGGGTTGGGGAATGAGCAGTTCTTC
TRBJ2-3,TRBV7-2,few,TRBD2,CASSIGLAGSTDTQYF,TGTGCCAGCAGCATCGGACTAGCGGGGAGCACAGATACGCAGTATTTT
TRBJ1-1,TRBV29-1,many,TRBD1,CSVELRRTGTEAFF,TGCAGCGTTGAATTAAGGCGGACAGGGACTGAAGCTTTCTTT
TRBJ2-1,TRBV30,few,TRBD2,CAWSEKRERRWYNEQFF,TGTGCCTGGAGTGAAAAGCGGGAGCGCCGATGGTACAATGAGCAGTTCTTC
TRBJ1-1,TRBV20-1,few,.,CSARDLGGPLRAEAFF,TGCAGTGCTAGAGATCTTGGAGGGCCTTTGAGGGCTGAAGCTTTCTTT
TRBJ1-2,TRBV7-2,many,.,CASSLASRLDGYTF,TGTGCCAGCAGCTTAGCTTCACGACTCGATGGCTACACCTTC
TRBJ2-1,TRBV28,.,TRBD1,CASSLPSRQGPPDEQFF,TGTGCCAGCAGCTTACCCTCCCGACAGGGGCCCCCGGATGAGCAGTTCTTC
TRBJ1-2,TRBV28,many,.,CASSDWTVYGYTF,TGTGCCAGCAGCGATTGGACAGTTTATGGCTACACCTTC
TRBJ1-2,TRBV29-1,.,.,CSVVDGNGYTF,TGCAGCGTTGTAGACGGGAATGGCTACACCTTC
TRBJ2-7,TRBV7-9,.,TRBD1,CASSFKVGTGGSYEQYF,TGTGCCAGCAGCTTCAAAGTGGGGACAGGGGGATCCTACGAGCAGTACTTC
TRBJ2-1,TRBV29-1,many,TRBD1,CSVEDRIGTGQGSEQFF,TGCAGCGTTGAAGATCGTATCGGGACAGGGCAAGGAAGTGAGCAGTTCTTC
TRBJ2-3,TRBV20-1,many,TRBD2,CSVVGAGVKQYF,TGCAGTGTCGTAGGGGCGGGAGTAAAGCAGTATTTT
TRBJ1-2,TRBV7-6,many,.,CASSFSKLVGYTF,TGTGCCAGCAGCTTCTCAAAATTGGTTGGCTACACCTTC
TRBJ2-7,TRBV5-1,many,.,CASSLDSLSYEQYF,TGCGCCAGCAGCTTGGACAGCCTCTCCTACGAGCAGTACTTC
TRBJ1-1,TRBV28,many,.,CASSFSFEAFF,TGTGCCAGCAGTTTCTCCTTTGAAGCTTTCTTT
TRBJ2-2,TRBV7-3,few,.,CASSLLGLSNTGELFF,TGTGCCAGCAGCTTATTGGGACTGTCGAACACCGGGGAGCTGTTTTTT
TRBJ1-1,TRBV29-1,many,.,CSVEGAFF,TGCAGCGTTGAAGGAGCTTTCTTT
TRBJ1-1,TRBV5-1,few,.,CASSLSGGAQGTEAFF,TGCGCCAGCAGCTTATCGGGGGGGGCGCAGGGCACTGAAGCTTTCTTT
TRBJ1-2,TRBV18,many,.,CASSPLVDSSYGYTF,TGTGCCAGCTCACCACTCGTCGACAGCTCCTATGGCTACACCTTC
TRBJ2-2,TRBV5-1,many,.,CASSLRGGNTGELFF,TGCGCCAGCAGCTTGAGGGGCGGGAACACCGGGGAGCTGTTTTTT
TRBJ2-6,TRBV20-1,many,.,CSAPVNSRTLSGANVLTF,TGCAGTGCTCCTGTCAATAGCCGAACTCTCTCTGGGGCCAACGTCCTGACTTTC
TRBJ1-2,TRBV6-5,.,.,CASSYSRGLYGYTF,TGTGCCAGCAGTTACTCGAGAGGGCTTTATGGCTACACCTTC
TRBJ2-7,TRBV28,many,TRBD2,CASSEMGLADHYEQYF,TGTGCCAGCAGCGAAATGGGACTAGCAGATCACTACGAGCAGTACTTC
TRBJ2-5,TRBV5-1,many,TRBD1,CASNRDRNQETQYF,TGCGCCAGCAACCGGGACAGGAACCAAGAGACCCAGTACTTC
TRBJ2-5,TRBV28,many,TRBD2,CASSLLLGPGGETQYF,TGTGCCAGCAGTTTATTGTTGGGGCCCGGGGGGGAGACCCAGTACTTC
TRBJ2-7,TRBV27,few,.,CASSDRLNDYEQYF,TGTGCCAGCAGCGACAGGTTAAATGACTACGAGCAGTACTTC
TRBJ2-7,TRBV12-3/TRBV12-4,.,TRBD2,CASSRTSGSSYEQYF,TGTGCCAGCAGTAGGACTAGCGGGAGTTCCTACGAGCAGTACTTC
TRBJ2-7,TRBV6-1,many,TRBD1,CASSQDRAWYEQYF,TGTGCCAGCAGTCAAGACAGGGCTTGGTACGAGCAGTACTTC
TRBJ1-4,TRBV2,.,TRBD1,CASLAGQNNEKLFF,TGTGCCAGCTTAGCGGGACAGAATAATGAAAAACTGTTTTTT
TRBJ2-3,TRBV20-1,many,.,CSARDTGHTDTQYF,TGCAGTGCTAGAGATACGGGCCACACAGATACGCAGTATTTT
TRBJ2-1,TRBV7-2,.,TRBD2,CDSSLARTSPNEQFF,TGTGACAGCAGCTTAGCGCGGACTAGTCCCAATGAGCAGTTCTTC